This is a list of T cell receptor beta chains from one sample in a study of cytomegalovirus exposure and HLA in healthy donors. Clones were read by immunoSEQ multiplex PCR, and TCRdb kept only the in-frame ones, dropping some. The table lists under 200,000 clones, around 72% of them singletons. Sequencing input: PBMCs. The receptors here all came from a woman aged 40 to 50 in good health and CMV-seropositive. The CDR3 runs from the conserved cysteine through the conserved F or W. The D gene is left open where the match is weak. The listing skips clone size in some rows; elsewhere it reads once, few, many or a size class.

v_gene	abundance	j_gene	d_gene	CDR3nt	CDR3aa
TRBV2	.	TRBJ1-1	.	TGTGCCAGCAGTAGTCGGAAGGGAGACACTGAAGCTTTCTTT	CASSSRKGDTEAFF
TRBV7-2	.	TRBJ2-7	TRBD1	TGTGCCAGCAGCCCGGGACAGCGAAACTACGAGCAGTACTTC	CASSPGQRNYEQYF
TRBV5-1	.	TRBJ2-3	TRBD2	TGCGCCAGCAGCGAGGGTAGCGGGGGTGATACGCAGTATTTT	CASSEGSGGDTQYF
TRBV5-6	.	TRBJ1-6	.	TGTGCCAGCAGCCGGGAACCGAATTCACCCCTCCACTTT	CASSREPNSPLHF
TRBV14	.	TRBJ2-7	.	TGTGCCAGCAGCCAAGTTGGGGCTAGCTCCTACGAGCAGTACTTC	CASSQVGASSYEQYF
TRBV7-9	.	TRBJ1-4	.	TGTTCCAGCAGCTTCCTACATGAAAAACTGTTTTTT	CSSSFLHEKLFF
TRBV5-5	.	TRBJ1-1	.	TGTGCCAGCAGCCCCCACCGAGAAATGAACACTGAAGCTTTCTTT	CASSPHREMNTEAFF
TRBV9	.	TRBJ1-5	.	TGTGCCAGCAGTCGCGAAAGTAGCAATCAGCCCCAGCATTTT	CASSRESSNQPQHF
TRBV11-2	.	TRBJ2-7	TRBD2	TGTGCCAGCAGCTCAACTAGCGGGGATTACTACGAGCAGTACTTC	CASSSTSGDYYEQYF
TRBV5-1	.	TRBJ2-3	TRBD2	TGCGCCAGCAGCTTGGCCGGGACTAGCTTTTCGCCAGATACGCAGTATTTT	CASSLAGTSFSPDTQYF
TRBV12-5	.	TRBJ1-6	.	TGTGCTAGTCAATGGGACATCCGAAATTCACCCCTCCACTTT	CASQWDIRNSPLHF
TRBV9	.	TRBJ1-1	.	TGTGCCAGCAGCTTAACTCAAACAGGGACTGAAGCTTTCTTT	CASSLTQTGTEAFF
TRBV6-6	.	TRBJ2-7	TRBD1	TGTGCCAGCAGTTCGCGGACAGGGATTAACGAGCAGTACTTC	CASSSRTGINEQYF
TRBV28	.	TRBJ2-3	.	TGTGCCAGCGGTGCGGGCACAGATACGCAGTATTTT	CASGAGTDTQYF
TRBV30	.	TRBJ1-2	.	TGTGCCTGGGACACGAGAGAACGGCACACCTTC	CAWDTRERHTF
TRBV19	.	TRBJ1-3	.	TGTGCCAGTAGTAGGAGCTCTGGAAACACCATATATTTT	CASSRSSGNTIYF
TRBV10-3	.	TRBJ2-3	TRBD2	TGTGCCATCAGTGAAGGCGGGGGGGATGAAGATACGCAGTATTTT	CAISEGGGDEDTQYF
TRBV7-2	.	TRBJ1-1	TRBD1	TGTGCCAGCAGCTTAGCACCGGGACAGGCCTCGGGCACTGAAGCTTTCTTT	CASSLAPGQASGTEAFF
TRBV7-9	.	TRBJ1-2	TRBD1	TGTGCCAGCAGCTTAGCGACAGGGGGCCTTGGCTACACCTTC	CASSLATGGLGYTF
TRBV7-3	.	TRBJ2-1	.	TGTGCCAGCAGCTTAAGGGGGGGGCGGAACCTTAATGAGCAGTTCTTC	CASSLRGGRNLNEQFF
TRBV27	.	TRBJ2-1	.	TGTGCCAGCAGACCGCAGGGGTCTTACAATGAGCAGTTCTTC	CASRPQGSYNEQFF
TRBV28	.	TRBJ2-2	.	TGTGCCGCAAGGGAGGTGGACACCGGGGAGCTGTTTTTT	CAAREVDTGELFF
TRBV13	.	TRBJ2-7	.	TGTGCCAGCAGCTCCAGTAGCCGAAGGACTCCGCAACCACCCTACGAGCAGTACTTC	CASSSSSRRTPQPPYEQYF
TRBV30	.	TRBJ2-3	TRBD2	TGTGCCTGGAGTTACGGACTAGCGGGGGGGCGCACAGATACGCAGTATTTT	CAWSYGLAGGRTDTQYF
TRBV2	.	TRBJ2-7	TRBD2	TGTGCCAGCAGTGACCTAGCGGGGTTCGGCGAGCAGTACTTC	CASSDLAGFGEQYF
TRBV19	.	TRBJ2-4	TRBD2	TGTGCCAGTAGTCCAAGGACTAGCGGGGGGCACAAAAACATTCAGTACTTC	CASSPRTSGGHKNIQYF
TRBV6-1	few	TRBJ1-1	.	TGTGCCAGCAGTGAAGAGGAGGGGCGCTTCACTGAAGCTTTCTTT	CASSEEEGRFTEAFF
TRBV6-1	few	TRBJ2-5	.	TGTGCCAGCAGCCCTGGGGCAGGGCAGACGACCCAGTACTTC	CASSPGAGQTTQYF
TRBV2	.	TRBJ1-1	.	TGTGCCAGCAGCGTATTTAACACTGAAGCTTTCTTT	CASSVFNTEAFF
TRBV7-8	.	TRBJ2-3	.	TGTGCCAGCAGCTCCTCAGGATCCCCCCGGATCACAGATACGCAGTATTTT	CASSSSGSPRITDTQYF
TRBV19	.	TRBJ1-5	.	TGTGCCAGTAACGGTAGCAATCAGCCCCAGCATTTT	CASNGSNQPQHF
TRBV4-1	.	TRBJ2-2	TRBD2	TGCGCCAGCAGCTTCCGGAGTAGCGGGGGTCAAACCGGGGAGCTGTTTTTT	CASSFRSSGGQTGELFF
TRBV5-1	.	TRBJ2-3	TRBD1	TGCGCCAGCAGCTGGTCTTGGACAGGAAGCACAGATACGCAGTATTTT	CASSWSWTGSTDTQYF
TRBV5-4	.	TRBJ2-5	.	TGTGCCAGCAGCTTAGGGGTGGGGGAGACCCAGTACTTC	CASSLGVGETQYF
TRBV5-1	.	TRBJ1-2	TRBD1	TGCGCCAGCAGCTTGGCCAGGGACAGGGAAGGCTACACCTTC	CASSLARDREGYTF
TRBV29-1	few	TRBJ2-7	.	TGCAGCGTTGGTTCTAGGGGAACTCAGTACTTC	CSVGSRGTQYF
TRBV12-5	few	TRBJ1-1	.	TGTGCTAGTGGACAGGGCGGCACTGAAGCTTTCTTT	CASGQGGTEAFF